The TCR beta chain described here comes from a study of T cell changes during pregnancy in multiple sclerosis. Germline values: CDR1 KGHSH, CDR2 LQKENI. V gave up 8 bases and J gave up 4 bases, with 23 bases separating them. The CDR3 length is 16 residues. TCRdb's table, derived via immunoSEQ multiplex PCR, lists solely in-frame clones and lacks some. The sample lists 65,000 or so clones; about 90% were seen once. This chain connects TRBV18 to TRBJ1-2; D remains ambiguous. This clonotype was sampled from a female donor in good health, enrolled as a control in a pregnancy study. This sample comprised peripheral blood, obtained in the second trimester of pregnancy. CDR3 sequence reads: CASTNSLEGMIYGYTF. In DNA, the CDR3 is TGTGCCAGCACAAACTCACTCGAGGGAATGATCTATGGCTACACCTTC.